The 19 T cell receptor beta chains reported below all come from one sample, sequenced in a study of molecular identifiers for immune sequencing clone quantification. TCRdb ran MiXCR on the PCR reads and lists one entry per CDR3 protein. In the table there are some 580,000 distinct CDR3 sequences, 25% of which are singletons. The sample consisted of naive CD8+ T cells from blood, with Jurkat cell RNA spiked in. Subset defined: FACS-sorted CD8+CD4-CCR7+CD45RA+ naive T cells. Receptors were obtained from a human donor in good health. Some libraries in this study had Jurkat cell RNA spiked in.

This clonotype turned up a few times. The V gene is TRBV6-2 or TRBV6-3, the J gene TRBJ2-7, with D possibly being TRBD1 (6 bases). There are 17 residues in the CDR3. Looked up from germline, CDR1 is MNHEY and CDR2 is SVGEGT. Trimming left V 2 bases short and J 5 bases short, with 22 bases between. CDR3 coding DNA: TGTGCCAGCAGTTACACGGTACGACAGGCCTGGTTTCACGAGCAGTACTTC. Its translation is CASSYTVRQAWFHEQYF.

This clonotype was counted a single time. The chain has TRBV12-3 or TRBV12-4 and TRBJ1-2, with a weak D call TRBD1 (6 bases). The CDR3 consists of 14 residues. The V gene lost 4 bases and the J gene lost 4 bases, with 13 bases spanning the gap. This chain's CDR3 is CASSSYRAGYGYTF. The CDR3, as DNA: TGTGCCAGCAGTTCGTACAGGGCTGGCTATGGCTACACCTTC.

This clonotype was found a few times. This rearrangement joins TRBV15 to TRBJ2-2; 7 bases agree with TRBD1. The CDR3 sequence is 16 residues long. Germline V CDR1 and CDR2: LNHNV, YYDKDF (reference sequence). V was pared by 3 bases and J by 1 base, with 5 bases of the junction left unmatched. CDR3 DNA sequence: TGTGCCACCAGCAGCGGGACAGTTCTGAACACCGGGGAGCTGTTTTTT. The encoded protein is CATSSGTVLNTGELFF.

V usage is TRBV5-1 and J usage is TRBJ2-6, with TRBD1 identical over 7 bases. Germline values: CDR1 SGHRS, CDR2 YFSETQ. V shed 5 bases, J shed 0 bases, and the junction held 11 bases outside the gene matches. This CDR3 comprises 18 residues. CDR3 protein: CASSYRQGSLSGANVLTF. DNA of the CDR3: TGCGCCAGCAGTTATCGACAGGGTTCTCTCTCTGGGGCCAACGTCCTGACTTTC.

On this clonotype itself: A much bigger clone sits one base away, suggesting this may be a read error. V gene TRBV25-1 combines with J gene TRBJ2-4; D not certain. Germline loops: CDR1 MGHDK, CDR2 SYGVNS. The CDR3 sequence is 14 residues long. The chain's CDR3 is CASSDRHTKDIQYF. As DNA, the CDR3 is TGTGCCAGCAGTGATCGACATACCAAAGACATTCAGTACTTC.

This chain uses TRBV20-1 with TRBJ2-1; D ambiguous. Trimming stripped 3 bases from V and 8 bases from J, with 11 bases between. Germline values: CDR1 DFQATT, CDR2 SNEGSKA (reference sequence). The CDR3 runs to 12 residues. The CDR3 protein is CSASQPWDEQFF. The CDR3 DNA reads TGCAGTGCTAGTCAACCGTGGGATGAGCAGTTCTTC.

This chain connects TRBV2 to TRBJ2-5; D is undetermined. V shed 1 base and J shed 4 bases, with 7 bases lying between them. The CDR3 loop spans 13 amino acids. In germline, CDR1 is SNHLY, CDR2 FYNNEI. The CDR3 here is CASSEGLGETQYF. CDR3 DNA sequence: TGTGCCAGCAGTGAAGGACTCGGAGAGACCCAGTACTTC.

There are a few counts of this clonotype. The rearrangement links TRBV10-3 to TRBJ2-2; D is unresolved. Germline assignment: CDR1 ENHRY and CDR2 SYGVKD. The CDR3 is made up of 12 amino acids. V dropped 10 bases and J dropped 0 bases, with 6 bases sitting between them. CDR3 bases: TGTGCCACTTCACCGAACACCGGGGAGCTGTTTTTT. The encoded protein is CATSPNTGELFF.

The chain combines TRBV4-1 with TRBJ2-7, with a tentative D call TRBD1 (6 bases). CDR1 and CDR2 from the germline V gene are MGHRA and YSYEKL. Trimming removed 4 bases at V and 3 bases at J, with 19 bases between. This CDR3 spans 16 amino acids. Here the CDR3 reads CASSLLQGAGDYEQYF. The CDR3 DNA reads TGCGCCAGCAGCCTCTTACAAGGTGCAGGGGACTACGAGCAGTACTTC.

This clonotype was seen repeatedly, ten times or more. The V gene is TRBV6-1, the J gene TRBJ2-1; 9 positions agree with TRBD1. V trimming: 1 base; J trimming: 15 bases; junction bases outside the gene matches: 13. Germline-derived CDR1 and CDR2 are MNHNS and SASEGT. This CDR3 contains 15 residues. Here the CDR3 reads CASSEVGDRAVPGFF. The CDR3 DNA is TGTGCCAGCAGTGAAGTCGGGGACAGGGCCGTCCCGGGGTTCTTC.

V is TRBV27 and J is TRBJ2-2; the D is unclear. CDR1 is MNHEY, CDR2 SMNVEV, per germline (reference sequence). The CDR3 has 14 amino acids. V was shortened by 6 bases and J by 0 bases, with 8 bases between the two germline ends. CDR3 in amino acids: CASRWAPNTGELFF. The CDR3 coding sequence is TGTGCCAGCAGATGGGCCCCGAACACCGGGGAGCTGTTTTTT.

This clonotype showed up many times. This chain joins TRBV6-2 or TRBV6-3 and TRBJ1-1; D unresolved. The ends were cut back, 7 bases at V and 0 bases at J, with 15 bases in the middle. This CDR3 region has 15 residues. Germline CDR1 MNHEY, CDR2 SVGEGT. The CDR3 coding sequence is TGTGCCAGCAAAATGGACCACTCCTTGAACACTGAAGCTTTCTTT. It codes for CASKMDHSLNTEAFF.

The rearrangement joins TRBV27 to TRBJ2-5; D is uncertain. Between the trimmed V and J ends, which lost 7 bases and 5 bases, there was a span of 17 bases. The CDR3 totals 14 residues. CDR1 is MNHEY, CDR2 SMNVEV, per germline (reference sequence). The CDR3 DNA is TGTGCCAGCACCGTAGCATGGGTGGGTGAGACCCAGTACTTC. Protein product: CASTVAWVGETQYF.

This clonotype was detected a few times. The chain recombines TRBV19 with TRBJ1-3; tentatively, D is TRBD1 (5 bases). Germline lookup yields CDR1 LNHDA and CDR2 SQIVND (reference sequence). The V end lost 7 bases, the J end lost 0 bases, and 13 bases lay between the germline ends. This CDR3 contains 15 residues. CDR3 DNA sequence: TGTGCCAGTACGAGGGGCATTAGCTCTGGAAACACCATATATTTT. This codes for CASTRGISSGNTIYF.

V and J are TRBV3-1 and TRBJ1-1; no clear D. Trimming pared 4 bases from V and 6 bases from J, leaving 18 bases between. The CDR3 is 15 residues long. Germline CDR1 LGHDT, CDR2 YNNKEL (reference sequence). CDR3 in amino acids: CASSPPYENVAEAFF. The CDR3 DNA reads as TGTGCCAGCAGCCCGCCTTACGAGAATGTAGCTGAAGCTTTCTTT.

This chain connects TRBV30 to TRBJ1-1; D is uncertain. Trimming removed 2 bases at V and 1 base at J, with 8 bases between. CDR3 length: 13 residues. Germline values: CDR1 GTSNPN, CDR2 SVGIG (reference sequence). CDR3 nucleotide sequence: TGTGCCTGGAGTCCGACATCGAACACTGAAGCTTTCTTT. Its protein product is CAWSPTSNTEAFF.

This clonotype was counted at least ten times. This chain's CDR3 is CASSPGTGGIMNTEAFF. In DNA form, the CDR3 reads TGCGCCAGCAGCCCCGGGACAGGGGGTATAATGAACACTGAAGCTTTCTTT. The chain couples TRBV5-1 to TRBJ1-1; 11 nucleotides line up with TRBD1. The CDR3 is made up of 17 amino acids. J lost 0 bases, V lost 4 bases, and 8 bases had no gene match. CDR1 and CDR2 (germline): SGHRS, YFSETQ.

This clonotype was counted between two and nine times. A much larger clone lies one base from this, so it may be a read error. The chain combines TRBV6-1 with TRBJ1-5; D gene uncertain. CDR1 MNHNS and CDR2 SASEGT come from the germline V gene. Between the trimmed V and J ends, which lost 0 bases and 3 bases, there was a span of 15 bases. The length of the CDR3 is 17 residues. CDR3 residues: CASSEARAAPLNQPQHF. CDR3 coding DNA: TGTGCCAGCAGTGAAGCGAGGGCGGCACCGCTCAATCAGCCCCAGCATTTT.

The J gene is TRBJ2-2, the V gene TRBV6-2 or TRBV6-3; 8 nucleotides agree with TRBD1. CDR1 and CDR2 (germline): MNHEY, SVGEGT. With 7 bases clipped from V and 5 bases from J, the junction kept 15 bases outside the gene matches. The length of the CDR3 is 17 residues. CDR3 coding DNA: TGTGCCAGCACCTATATCAGGACAGGGTCGAGGACCGGGGAGCTGTTTTTT. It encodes CASTYIRTGSRTGELFF.